The TCR beta chain under discussion was sequenced for a study of blood T cell repertoires in COVID-19. The assay was immunoSEQ multiplex PCR, and TCRdb's table has in-frame clones only and misses some. The table includes approximately 56,000 clones, around 82% detected once. With V trimmed by 4 bases and J by 3 bases, 8 bases remained unmatched. CDR3 length equals 15 residues. Germline CDR1 SGHKS, CDR2 YYEKEE (reference sequence). The receptor was isolated from an elderly woman with COVID-19, enrolled during active disease. The sequencing sample was made of peripheral blood. The chain is built from TRBV5-5 and TRBJ2-7, with 9 positions matching TRBD2. This CDR3 reads CASSTAGTSLYEQYF. CDR3 nucleotides: TGTGCCAGCAGCACCGCTGGGACTAGCCTCTACGAGCAGTACTTC.